This record concerns one TCR beta chain sequence. Its antigen is currently unknown. No conserved phenylalanine or tryptophan ends this CDR3, so it is likely a read error. Sampling of blood occurred at baseline, cycle 4 day 1, and cycle 7 day 1. The table came from immunoSEQ multiplex PCR; TCRdb's copy has only in-frame clones and leaves some out. The repertoire holds 45,000 to 55,000 clones, 65% to 90% seen once, with 6% to 7.5% in the top ten. This sample was taken from a study of OX40 agonist ivuxolimab in advanced cancers. The wider study: Each dose-escalation patient presented with hepatocellular carcinoma, melanoma, renal cell or head and neck cancer.

Regarding the study as a whole: Low normalized T-cell clonal expansion was additionally recorded for some nonresponders. Researchers did not determine the expanded peripheral T cells' antigen specificity.

The CDR3 totals 15 residues. Trimming removed 2 bases from V and 1 base from J; junction bases left unmatched: 2. Per the germline V gene, CDR1 is LGHNA and CDR2 is YSLEER. This receptor was obtained from an adult with an advanced solid tumor such as melanoma, head and neck, liver or kidney cancer. The sample in question was CD4+ or CD8+ T cells sorted from blood, obtained in a trial of the OX40 agonist ivuxolimab. The V gene is TRBV4-3, the J gene TRBJ2-4, with 7 bases aligning to TRBD1. The CDR3 sequence is CASSQTGDAKNIQYL. In DNA, the CDR3 is TGCGCCAGCAGCCAAACAGGGGACGCCAAAAACATTCAGTACCTC.